The 29 T cell receptor beta chains in this list originate from one sample, sequenced in a study of T cell responses to AZD1222 COVID-19 vaccine. Measured with immunoSEQ multiplex PCR; TCRdb has only the in-frame clones, and not every one. The repertoire includes 150,000 to 200,000 clones, 80% to 90% of them detected once, and more than 3.5% sits in the top ten. The material sequenced was peripheral blood, taken 28 days after the second dose of the MenACWY control vaccine. The receptor set was obtained from an adult who received the MenACWY meningococcal vaccine as a control.

Worth noting for this clone: This sample includes further DNA sequences coding for the same CDR3. V and J are TRBV9 and TRBJ1-1; D remains unclear. Trimming took off 0 bases at V and 5 bases at J, with 8 bases between the two ends. CDR3 size: 13 residues. Germline V gene lookup returns CDR1 SGDLS and CDR2 YYNGEE. Here the CDR3 DNA reads TGTGCCAGCAGCGTAGGAGGGAGAACTGAAGCTTTCTTT. Translated, it gives CASSVGGRTEAFF.

J is TRBJ1-2 and V is TRBV12-3 or TRBV12-4, with 7 bases identical to TRBD1. V shed 6 bases and J 4 bases; nucleotides not matched to a gene: 5. CDR3 length: 13 residues. This CDR3 is CASSQDRSYGYTF. The CDR3 DNA sequence: TGTGCCAGCAGCCAGGACAGGAGCTATGGCTACACCTTC.

The chain carries TRBV2 and TRBJ1-1; 12 nucleotides match TRBD1. Germline V gene sequence: CDR1 SNHLY, CDR2 FYNNEI. This CDR3 is 17 amino acids long. V was clipped by 7 bases and J by 1 base; unmatched bases: 10. CDR3 nucleotide sequence: TGTGCCAGCAAGACCGGGACAGGGGGCATGCCGAACACTGAAGCTTTCTTT. Encoded protein: CASKTGTGGMPNTEAFF.

The genes are TRBV28 and TRBJ1-1; D unresolved. The V gene lost 2 bases and the J gene lost 10 bases, with 11 bases spanning the gap. The CDR3 is 12 residues long. CDR1 MDHEN and CDR2 SYDVKM come from the germline V gene. CDR3 nucleotides: TGTGCCAGCAGTTTAAGTGAGTGGGTAGCTTTCTTT. Residues: CASSLSEWVAFF.

The rearrangement joins TRBV28 to TRBJ1-2; 8 bases align to TRBD1. Trimming removed 5 bases from V and 4 bases from J; junction bases left unmatched: 12. CDR3 length equals 16 residues. Germline V CDR1 and CDR2: MDHEN, SYDVKM. CDR3 amino acids: CASSPTTGAPTYGYTF. The CDR3 nucleotides read TGTGCCAGCAGTCCGACGACAGGGGCCCCCACCTATGGCTACACCTTC.

The J gene is TRBJ2-2, the V gene TRBV6-5, with D possibly TRBD1 on 6 matching bases. The V end lost 6 bases, the J end lost 6 bases, and 17 bases lay between the germline ends. The germline CDR1 and CDR2 sequences are MNHEY and SVGAGI. The CDR3 extends over 15 amino acids. CDR3 bases: TGTGCCAGCAGCTTTGCGGGCCAGGGGTCCGGGGAGCTGTTTTTT. As protein: CASSFAGQGSGELFF.

The chain carries TRBV18 and TRBJ2-3; 10 positions agree with TRBD2. With 5 bases clipped from V and 5 bases from J, the junction kept 7 bases outside the gene matches. CDR3 size: 15 residues. Germline V gives CDR1 KGHSH, CDR2 LQKENI. The CDR3 here is CASSMLAGAGDTQYF. As DNA, the CDR3 is TGTGCCAGCTCAATGCTAGCGGGAGCGGGAGATACGCAGTATTTT. The whole variable domain, filled in from reference TRBV18 and TRBJ2-3, reads NAGVMQNPRHLVRRRGQEARLRCSPMKGHSHVYWYRQLPEEGLKFMVYLQKENIIDESGMPKERFSAEFPKEGPSILRIQQVVRGDSAAYFCASSMLAGAGDTQYFGPGTRLTVL.

The gene calls are TRBV28 and TRBJ1-5; 9 bases align to TRBD1. This CDR3 is 15 amino acids long. V lost 6 bases and J lost 2; bases outside the gene matches: 5. Per germline, CDR1 MDHEN and CDR2 SYDVKM. The CDR3 nucleotides read TGTGCCAGCAGAGGACAGGGGTCGGGCAATCAGCCCCAGCATTTT. Protein product: CASRGQGSGNQPQHF.

The chain couples TRBV28 to TRBJ1-1; no clear D. V was trimmed by 5 bases and J by 4 bases, leaving 11 bases between them. Germline loops: CDR1 MDHEN, CDR2 SYDVKM. This CDR3 has 13 amino acids. CDR3 residues: CASSGTPGTEAFF. The CDR3 DNA is TGTGCCAGCAGTGGAACACCCGGCACTGAAGCTTTCTTT.

The chain uses TRBV27 and TRBJ1-5; 9 nucleotides agree with TRBD1. With V trimmed by 6 bases and J by 4 bases, 4 bases remained unmatched. Germline V gene lookup returns CDR1 MNHEY and CDR2 SMNVEV (reference sequence). CDR3 length: 14 amino acids. The CDR3 DNA reads TGTGCCAGCAGCCCAGGACAGGGGAATCAGCCCCAGCATTTT. It is translated as CASSPGQGNQPQHF.

V and J are TRBV28 and TRBJ1-6; perhaps TRBD1 as D (5 bases). V was cut by 5 bases and J by 7 bases, with 15 bases left in between. The CDR3 sequence is 15 residues long. Germline V CDR1 and CDR2: MDHEN, SYDVKM. CDR3 nucleotides: TGTGCCAGCAGTCCGTCGGCAGGGTCCAATTCACCCCTCCACTTT. Translation: CASSPSAGSNSPLHF.

This sequence joins TRBV5-6 and TRBJ1-5; possible D gene TRBD1, 5 bases. V lost 0 bases and J 5 bases, leaving 9 bases between the germline ends. CDR1 SGHDT and CDR2 YYEEEE come from the germline V gene. The CDR3 runs 14 residues. The CDR3 sequence is CASSLAGGDQPQHF. The CDR3 region has the DNA TGTGCCAGCAGCTTGGCGGGGGGAGATCAGCCCCAGCATTTT.

The rearrangement links TRBV24-1 to TRBJ2-2, with D hard to call. Trimming stripped 8 bases from V and 7 bases from J, with 10 bases between. This CDR3 has 12 residues. Germline V gene data show CDR1 as KGHDR and CDR2 as SFDVKD. The CDR3 bases are TGTGCCACCAATAATAAGGTCGGGGAGCTGTTTTTT. As protein: CATNNKVGELFF.

The chain combines TRBV5-1 with TRBJ2-3; D unclear. From germline, CDR1 is SGHRS and CDR2 YFSETQ. The CDR3 contains 14 residues. Trimming removed 4 bases from V and 4 bases from J, with 13 bases in between. CDR3 loop: CASSPGPLPDTQYF. The CDR3 DNA reads as TGCGCCAGCAGCCCCGGTCCCTTACCAGATACGCAGTATTTT.

This chain uses TRBV7-2 with TRBJ1-5; TRBD1 aligns across 9 bases. Germline V gene data show CDR1 as SGHTA and CDR2 as FQGNSA. CDR3 length: 14 amino acids. The trim removed 4 bases at V and 5 bases at J, leaving 3 bases unmatched. CDR3 amino acids: CASSYTGGDQPQHF. The CDR3 DNA reads TGTGCCAGCAGCTACACAGGGGGCGATCAGCCCCAGCATTTT.

The gene calls are TRBV10-2 and TRBJ2-7, with a tentative D call TRBD2 (5 bases). Germline V CDR1 and CDR2: WSHSY, SAAADI. This CDR3 is 12 amino acids long. The V end was cut by 4 bases, the J end by 1 base, with 5 bases between. CDR3: CASSGGSYEQYF. The CDR3 region has the DNA TGCGCCAGCAGTGGAGGGTCCTACGAGCAGTACTTC.

The rearrangement joins TRBV7-9 to TRBJ2-1; D is possibly TRBD1 or TRBD2 (6 bases each). Germline V lookup: CDR1 SEHNR, CDR2 FQNEAQ (reference sequence). Trimming pared 10 bases from V and 7 bases from J, leaving 17 bases between. The length of the CDR3 is 13 residues. The CDR3 loop is CAIQGGLQNEQFF. The CDR3 DNA reads TGTGCCATACAGGGAGGCCTACAGAATGAGCAGTTCTTC.

The chain recombines TRBV30 with TRBJ2-4; possibly TRBD1 for D (6 bases). CDR1 GTSNPN and CDR2 SVGIG come from the germline V gene (reference sequence). Trimming left V 0 bases short and J 9 bases short, with 9 bases between. This CDR3 comprises 12 residues. In nucleotides, the CDR3 is TGTGCCTGGAGTGTACGAGGGGGCATTCAGTACTTC. This encodes CAWSVRGGIQYF.

This clone was found once. V and J are TRBV18 and TRBJ2-6; D tentatively reads TRBD1 or TRBD2 (6 bases each). CDR1 KGHSH and CDR2 LQKENI come from the germline V gene. This CDR3 contains 19 residues. Trimming removed 3 bases at V and 0 bases at J, with 18 bases between. CDR3: CASSPSHIRGLSGANVLTF. In DNA, the CDR3 is TGTGCCAGCTCACCCTCCCACATCCGGGGGCTCTCTGGGGCCAACGTCCTGACTTTC.

This chain uses TRBV5-4 with TRBJ1-6; D may be TRBD1 (6 bases). CDR1 SGHNT and CDR2 YYREEE come from the germline V gene (reference sequence). V lost 2 bases and J lost 5, with 14 bases in between. The CDR3 runs to 16 residues. The CDR3 region has the DNA TGTGCCAGCAGCTTCGCGCCGGGACAAGATAATTCACCCCTCCACTTT. It specifies CASSFAPGQDNSPLHF.

The rearrangement joins TRBV28 to TRBJ1-2; 9 bases line up with TRBD1. V was pared by 10 bases and J by 4 bases, with 10 bases of the junction left unmatched. From germline, CDR1 is MDHEN and CDR2 SYDVKM. The length of the CDR3 is 14 residues. The CDR3 nucleotides are TGTGCCACCGCGAGGACAGGGGAGAGCTATGGCTACACCTTC. Protein product: CATARTGESYGYTF.

This chain uses TRBV4-3 with TRBJ2-5; the D gene could be TRBD1 or TRBD2 (6 bases each). Per germline, CDR1 LGHNA and CDR2 YSLEER. The CDR3 totals 17 residues. Trimming left V 0 bases short and J 5 bases short, with 19 bases between. This chain's CDR3 is CASSQETGGGNFETQYF. The CDR3 DNA follows: TGCGCCAGCAGCCAAGAAACAGGAGGGGGTAATTTCGAGACCCAGTACTTC.

This clone was recorded a few times. This chain connects TRBV28 to TRBJ2-4; tentatively, D is TRBD2 (7 bases). V was trimmed by 10 bases and J by 7 bases, leaving 20 bases between them. Germline values: CDR1 MDHEN, CDR2 SYDVKM. The CDR3 is made up of 14 amino acids. CDR3 nucleotides: TGTGCCACCAACTGGGGGGGGCTGAAGAACATTCAGTACTTC. Translating it yields CATNWGGLKNIQYF.

J is TRBJ1-2 and V is TRBV5-4; D not resolved. The CDR3 length is 14 residues. V lost 2 bases and J lost 5, with 13 bases in between. The germline CDR1 and CDR2 sequences are SGHNT and YYREEE (reference sequence). The CDR3 DNA is TGTGCCAGCAGCTTTCGCGGCAGAGGGTATGGCTACACCTTC. This translates into CASSFRGRGYGYTF.

The chain is built from TRBV7-9 and TRBJ1-1, with D uncertain. The V end lost 7 bases, the J end lost 5 bases, and 14 bases lay between the germline ends. The CDR3 has 13 residues. Per the germline V gene, CDR1 is SEHNR and CDR2 is FQNEAQ (reference sequence). The CDR3 here is CASTTTIGTEAFF. The CDR3 DNA sequence: TGTGCCAGCACCACCACGATAGGAACTGAAGCTTTCTTT.

The J gene is TRBJ1-1, the V gene TRBV28, with D possibly being TRBD1 (5 bases). The CDR3 has 12 residues. Germline loops: CDR1 MDHEN, CDR2 SYDVKM. The CDR3 protein is CRAGRMNTEAFF. In DNA, the CDR3 is TGTCGGGCAGGGCGGATGAACACTGAAGCTTTCTTT. Using reference TRBV28 and TRBJ1-1 for the parts outside the CDR3, the full variable domain is DVKVTQSSRYLVKRTGEKVFLECVQDMDHENMFWYRQDPGLGLRLIYFSYDVKMKEKGDIPEGYSVSREKKERFSLILESASTNQTSMYLCRAGRMNTEAFFGQGTRLTVV.

V is TRBV30 and J is TRBJ1-3; D is ambiguous. Germline lookup yields CDR1 GTSNPN and CDR2 SVGIG (reference sequence). The ends were cut back, 3 bases at V and 4 bases at J, with 7 bases in the middle. The CDR3 has 12 residues. CDR3 protein: CAWRAGGNTIYF. CDR3 DNA: TGTGCCTGGAGGGCGGGCGGAAACACCATATATTTT.

The rearrangement joins TRBV19 to TRBJ1-2; 8 bases line up with TRBD1. The length of the CDR3 is 12 residues. Losses at the gene ends were 8 bases for V and 3 bases for J; bases not matched to a gene: 2. Per the germline V gene, CDR1 is LNHDA and CDR2 is SQIVND (reference sequence). The CDR3 sequence is CASLTGDYGYTF. CDR3 bases: TGTGCCAGTCTGACAGGGGACTATGGCTACACCTTC.

The chain carries TRBV7-9 and TRBJ2-2; the match to TRBD2 covers 10 bases. The CDR3 has 17 amino acids. The germline V gene encodes CDR1 SEHNR and CDR2 FQNEAQ (reference sequence). Trimming took 7 bases from V and 2 from J; bases not matched to a gene: 10. CDR3 region: CASILSRTSGNTGELFF. The CDR3 nucleotides read TGTGCCAGCATCCTCTCCCGGACTAGCGGAAACACCGGGGAGCTGTTTTTT. Combining the CDR3 with reference TRBV7-9 and TRBJ2-2 gives the whole variable domain DTGVSQNPRHKITKRGQNVTFRCDPISEHNRLYWYRQTLGQGPEFLTYFQNEAQLEKSRLLSDRFSAERPKGSFSTLEIQRTEQGDSAMYLCASILSRTSGNTGELFFGEGSRLTVL.